This T cell receptor (beta chain) originates from a study of shared clonotypes between healthy human individuals. It was 150 to 200 ng DNA, some 30,000 T cell genomes, that sorted-subset replicate PCRs used. The repertoire was sequenced with immunoSEQ multiplex PCR; TCRdb's copy has only in-frame clones and lacks some. In the table there are 2,500,000 or so clones, just over 90% of which are singletons. Germline V lookup: CDR1 KGHSH, CDR2 LQKENI. Germline trimming cut 5 bases from V and 0 bases from J; bases unmatched to any gene: 4. CDR3 length: 14 amino acids. Input material: naive CD4+ T cells sorted from blood. The subset was: CD45RA+ positively selected. This rearrangement joins TRBV18 to TRBJ2-7, with 7 positions matching TRBD1. This TCR came from a man in his late teens or twenties in good health. CDR3 amino acids: CASSADRSSYEQYF. CDR3 nucleotides: TGTGCCAGCTCAGCGGACAGGAGCTCCTACGAGCAGTACTTC.